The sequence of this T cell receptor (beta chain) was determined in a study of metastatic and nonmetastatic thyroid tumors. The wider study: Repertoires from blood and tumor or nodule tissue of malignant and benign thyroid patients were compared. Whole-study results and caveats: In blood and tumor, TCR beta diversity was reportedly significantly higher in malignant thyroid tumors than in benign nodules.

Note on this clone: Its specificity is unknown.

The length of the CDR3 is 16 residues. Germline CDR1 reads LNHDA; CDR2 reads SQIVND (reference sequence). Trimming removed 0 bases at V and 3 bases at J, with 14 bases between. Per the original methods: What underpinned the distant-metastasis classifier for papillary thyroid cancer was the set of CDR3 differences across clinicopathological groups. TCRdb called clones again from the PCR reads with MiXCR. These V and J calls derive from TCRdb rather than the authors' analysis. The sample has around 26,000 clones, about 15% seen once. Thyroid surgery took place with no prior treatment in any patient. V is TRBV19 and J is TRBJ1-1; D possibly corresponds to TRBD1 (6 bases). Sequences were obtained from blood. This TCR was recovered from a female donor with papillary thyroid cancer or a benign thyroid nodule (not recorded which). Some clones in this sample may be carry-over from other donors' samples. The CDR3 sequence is CASSIESGQFYTEAFF. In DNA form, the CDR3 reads TGTGCCAGTAGTATAGAGAGTGGACAGTTCTACACTGAAGCTTTCTTT.